These 6 T cell receptor beta chains were sequenced from one sample in a study of shared clonotypes between healthy human individuals. TCRdb's copy holds only in-frame clones and misses some; the assay was immunoSEQ multiplex PCR. The table includes hundreds of thousands of clones, about 97% detected once. CD45RO negativity and positive selection for CCR7 defined naive CD8 cells, a population that excluded terminally differentiated effector memory CD45RA+ cells. What was sequenced was naive CD8+ T cells sorted from blood. All receptors derive from a man aged 30 to 39 in good health.

The J gene is TRBJ2-1, the V gene TRBV11-2; D may be TRBD1 (5 bases). The CDR3 runs 13 residues. V lost 6 bases and J lost 4, with 10 bases in between. Germline assignment: CDR1 SGHAT and CDR2 FQNNGV. CDR3 sequence (DNA): TGTGCCAGCAGTTCCAGGGCGTACAATGAGCAGTTCTTC. Translated: CASSSRAYNEQFF.

The chain combines TRBV7-6 with TRBJ2-1, with 8 bases identical to TRBD2. CDR1 and CDR2 from the germline V gene are SGHVS and FNYEAQ. The trim removed 5 bases at V and 10 bases at J, leaving 7 bases unmatched. The CDR3 has 13 residues. This chain's CDR3 is CASSPGGAYEQFF. The CDR3 DNA follows: TGTGCCAGCAGCCCGGGGGGGGCATACGAGCAGTTCTTC.

V and J are TRBV4-1 and TRBJ2-2; D not resolved. The CDR3 has 15 amino acids. Deletions cut 1 base from V and 5 bases from J, with 11 bases between. CDR1 and CDR2 (germline): MGHRA, YSYEKL. The chain's CDR3 is CASSQADLSTGELFF. In nucleotides, the CDR3 is TGCGCCAGCAGCCAAGCAGACCTCTCAACCGGGGAGCTGTTTTTT.

The V and J genes are TRBV4-1 and TRBJ1-4; D unresolved. The CDR3 runs 12 residues. V was clipped by 0 bases and J by 8 bases, with 4 bases between them. Germline lookup yields CDR1 MGHRA and CDR2 YSYEKL. The CDR3 sequence: CASSQDSEKLFF. The DNA for the CDR3 is TGCGCCAGCAGCCAAGATTCGGAAAAACTGTTTTTT.

For this clone: A junction end diverges from the germline sequence, so it may reflect a read error. This chain links TRBV5-6 with TRBJ2-5, with 10 bases identical to TRBD1. The CDR3 covers 12 residues. From germline, CDR1 is SGHDT and CDR2 YYEEEE. DNA of the CDR3: TGTGCCAGCAGCTTGGCAGAGGGACAGGGGAACTTC. Protein sequence: CASSLAEGQGNF.

The chain joins TRBV29-1 to TRBJ2-7; D call uncertain. Looked up from germline, CDR1 is SQVTM and CDR2 is ANQGSEA. Between the trimmed V and J ends, which lost 8 bases and 2 bases, there was a span of 16 bases. The CDR3 is made up of 13 amino acids. For the CDR3, the DNA is TGCAGCCGGCCCAGCAGAAAGACCTACGAGCAGTACTTC. Translating it yields CSRPSRKTYEQYF.